This entry describes one T cell receptor (beta chain). The data are from a study of shared T cell receptors in the human thymus. TCRdb's copy holds only in-frame clones and misses some; the assay was immunoSEQ multiplex PCR. In the table there are about 660,000 clones, approximately 88% of which are singletons. In addition, the sample was reused for a study of human thymus T cells. From that report: Immunologically healthy infants in Finland undergoing congenital heart defect surgery were the donors. Resections removed during corrective heart surgery provided the thymus tissue used. V and J genes seemed to be used with bias in thymic and blood repertoires. What related research reported was that thymic repertoires overlapped highly among unrelated individuals.

The sequence was obtained from a boy younger than two with a congenital heart defect. The sequenced sample was thymocytes.

The CDR3 here is CASSQDRLAGGVTGEQYF. In DNA form, the CDR3 reads TGCGCCAGCAGCCAAGATCGACTAGCGGGAGGAGTCACGGGGGAGCAGTACTTC. This chain uses TRBV4-1 with TRBJ2-7; 13 bases agree with TRBD2. V shed 0 bases and J 7 bases; nucleotides not matched to a gene: 12. Germline CDR1 reads MGHRA; CDR2 reads YSYEKL. This CDR3 is 18 amino acids long.